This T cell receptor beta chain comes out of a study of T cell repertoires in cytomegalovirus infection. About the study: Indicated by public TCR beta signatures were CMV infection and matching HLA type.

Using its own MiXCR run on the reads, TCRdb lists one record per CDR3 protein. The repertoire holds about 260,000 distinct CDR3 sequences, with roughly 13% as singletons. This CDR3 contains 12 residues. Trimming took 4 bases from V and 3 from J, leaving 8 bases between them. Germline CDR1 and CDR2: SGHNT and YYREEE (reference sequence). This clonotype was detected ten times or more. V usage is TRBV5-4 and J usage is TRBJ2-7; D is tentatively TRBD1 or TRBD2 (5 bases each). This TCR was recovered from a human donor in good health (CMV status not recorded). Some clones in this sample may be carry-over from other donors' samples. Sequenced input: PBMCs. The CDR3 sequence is CASSTRGYEQYF. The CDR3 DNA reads TGTGCCAGCAGCACTAGGGGCTACGAGCAGTACTTC. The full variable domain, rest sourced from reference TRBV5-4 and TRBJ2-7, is ETGVTQSPTHLIKTRGQQVTLRCSSQSGHNTVSWYQQALGQGPQFIFQYYREEENGRGNFPPRFSGLQFPNYSSELNVNALELDDSALYLCASSTRGYEQYFGPGTRLTVT.